A selection of T cell receptor beta chains follows, all from one sample in a study of T cells in Graves' hyperthyroidism and ophthalmopathy. TCRdb re-called the multiplex PCR reads with MiXCR, one entry per CDR3 protein. The data contain fewer than 550,000 distinct CDR3 sequences, 15% to 18% of them singletons. Specimen: blood. The source is a young woman with Graves' hyperthyroidism. The CDR3 runs from the conserved cysteine through the conserved F or W. A D gene is named only where the DNA matches it firmly. Some rows mark clone size as missing; the rest say once, few, many or name a class of expanded clone.

>many|TRBJ1-4|TRBV18|-
CASSPKEGEKLFF
TGTGCCAGCTCACCTAAGGAGGGGGAAAAACTGTTTTTT
>many|TRBJ2-7|TRBV30|-
CAWSNEGDGSSYEQYF
TGTGCCTGGAGTAATGAGGGCGACGGGAGCTCCTACGAGCAGTACTTC
>few|TRBJ1-2|TRBV6-1|-
CASSLQGFNYGYTF
TGTGCCAGCAGTCTACAAGGATTTAACTATGGCTACACCTTC
>many|TRBJ1-1|TRBV12-3/TRBV12-4|-
CASSVHATEAFF
TGTGCCAGCAGCGTTCACGCCACTGAAGCTTTCTTT
>many|TRBJ2-7|TRBV18|TRBD1
CASSPGRGLYEQYF
TGTGCCAGCTCACCAGGCAGGGGGCTCTACGAGCAGTACTTC
>many|TRBJ2-7|TRBV20-1|-
CSARDRGAGTYEQYF
TGCAGTGCTAGAGATCGGGGGGCAGGGACCTACGAGCAGTACTTC
>many|TRBJ2-7|TRBV10-3|-
CAISEYNEQYF
TGTGCCATCAGTGAGTATAACGAGCAGTACTTC
>many|TRBJ2-2|TRBV12-3/TRBV12-4|TRBD1
CASRRQGETGELFF
TGTGCCAGCAGACGACAGGGGGAGACCGGGGAGCTGTTTTTT
>many|TRBJ2-7|TRBV5-1|-
CASSFLSSSYEQYF
TGCGCCAGCAGCTTCCTTTCAAGCTCCTACGAGCAGTACTTC
>-|TRBJ2-7|TRBV9|-
CASSPQQGVLSYEQYF
TGTGCCAGCAGCCCCCAGCAGGGAGTTCTCTCCTACGAGCAGTACTTC
>many|TRBJ2-3|TRBV5-1|-
CASSDTTDTQYF
TGTGCCAGTTCGGACACCACAGATACGCAGTATTTT
>many|TRBJ2-3|TRBV30|TRBD2
CAWSGGGSSGDTQYF
TGTGCCTGGAGTGGGGGGGGGTCATCGGGGGATACGCAGTATTTT
>many|TRBJ2-7|TRBV2|-
CASGDHSYEQYF
TGTGCCAGCGGCGACCATTCCTACGAGCAGTACTTC
>many|TRBJ2-3|TRBV12-3/TRBV12-4|-
CASSLAPTDTQYF
TGTGCCAGCAGTTTAGCTCCCACAGATACGCAGTATTTT
>-|TRBJ2-3|TRBV19|-
CASSFPTESTDTQYF
TGTGCCAGTAGTTTCCCGACGGAGAGCACAGATACGCAGTATTTT
>many|TRBJ2-7|TRBV2|TRBD2
CASSYGRAEFYEQYF
TGTGCCAGCAGCTACGGGAGGGCGGAATTCTACGAGCAGTACTTC
>many|TRBJ2-7|TRBV27|-
CASSSLWTAESSYEQYF
TGTGCCAGCAGTTCTCTCTGGACAGCGGAAAGCTCCTACGAGCAGTACTTC
>many|TRBJ1-2|TRBV20-1|-
CSAPAGANGYTF
TGCAGTGCCCCGGCAGGGGCTAATGGCTACACCTTC